The rows below give T cell receptor beta chains drawn from one sample of a study of blood T cell repertoires in COVID-19. Assay: immunoSEQ multiplex PCR; the TCRdb copy retains only in-frame clones and omits some. The sample carries 120,000 or so clones, roughly 69% recorded once. The sample was peripheral blood. These receptors were taken from a woman between 70 and 85 years old with acute or convalescent COVID-19. The CDR3 runs from the conserved cysteine through the conserved F or W. A D gene is named only where the DNA matches it firmly. Only some rows state a clone size, as once, few, many or a class for expanded clones.

TRBJ2-7 | NA | TRBV11-2 | TRBD2 | CASSFPGGGYEQYF | TGTGCCAGCAGCTTTCCGGGGGGTGGCTACGAGCAGTACTTC
TRBJ1-2 | NA | TRBV6-6 | NA | CASTSLGQYYGYTF | TGTGCCAGCACCAGTCTCGGACAGTACTATGGCTACACCTTC
TRBJ2-3 | once | TRBV27 | NA | CASSLPGDSTDTQYF | TGTGCCAGCAGTTTACCGGGGGATAGCACAGATACGCAGTATTTT
TRBJ1-1 | NA | TRBV2 | TRBD1 | CASTPGQGANEAFF | TGTGCCAGTACTCCGGGACAGGGGGCGAATGAGGCTTTCTTT
TRBJ1-5 | NA | TRBV7-2 | TRBD1 | CASSYRGLTSNQPQHF | TGTGCCAGCAGCTACAGGGGATTGACTAGCAATCAGCCCCAGCATTTT
TRBJ2-3 | NA | TRBV7-9 | NA | CASSLQGKGTDTQYF | TGTGCCAGCAGCCTACAGGGTAAGGGCACAGATACGCAGTATTTT
TRBJ2-5 | NA | TRBV6-1 | TRBD2 | CASSEVAGGLVGETQYF | TGTGCCAGCAGTGAGGTAGCGGGAGGGCTGGTGGGAGAGACCCAGTACTTC
TRBJ2-7 | NA | TRBV28 | NA | CASTRGGAREQYF | TGTGCCAGCACCCGAGGGGGGGCTAGGGAGCAGTACTTC
TRBJ1-2 | once | TRBV5-8 | NA | CASSPTGPLGYGYTF | TGTGCCAGCAGTCCTACAGGGCCCCTGGGCTATGGCTACACCTTC
TRBJ1-2 | NA | TRBV28 | NA | CASSFSADYGYTF | TGTGCCAGCAGTTTTTCAGCGGACTATGGCTACACCTTC
TRBJ1-2 | NA | TRBV28 | NA | CASSRTESFNYGYTF | TGTGCCAGCAGTAGGACAGAAAGTTTCAACTATGGCTACACCTTC
TRBJ1-3 | NA | TRBV7-2 | NA | CASSSARQSGNTIYF | TGTGCCAGCAGCTCGGCCAGACAATCTGGAAACACCATATATTTT
TRBJ1-6 | NA | TRBV6-5 | TRBD1 | CASSSIPGGAGTPLHF | TGTGCCAGCAGTTCCATTCCAGGGGGCGCGGGTACACCCCTCCACTTT
TRBJ2-3 | NA | TRBV28 | TRBD2 | CASSPGLAASTDTQYF | TGTGCCAGCAGCCCGGGACTAGCAGCCAGCACAGATACGCAGTATTTT
TRBJ2-4 | NA | TRBV19 | TRBD1 | CASSPGQGRKNIQYF | TGTGCCAGTAGTCCGGGACAGGGGAGGAAAAACATTCAGTACTTC
TRBJ2-7 | NA | TRBV5-4 | TRBD1 | CASSLVPGGPYEQYF | TGTGCCAGCAGCTTGGTGCCAGGGGGCCCCTACGAGCAGTACTTC
TRBJ2-5 | NA | TRBV19 | TRBD2 | CASSMAGGPMAQYF | TGTGCCAGTAGTATGGCGGGAGGGCCAATGGCCCAGTACTTC
TRBJ2-3 | NA | TRBV5-5 | NA | CASSLAYTDTQYF | TGTGCCAGCAGCTTGGCCTATACAGATACGCAGTATTTT
TRBJ2-7 | many | TRBV25-1 | NA | CASSLQREQYF | TGTGCCAGCAGTCTCCAGCGCGAGCAGTACTTC
TRBJ1-6 | NA | TRBV4-2 | NA | CASSQDGTRRNSPLHF | TGTGCCAGCAGCCAAGATGGCACCCGGCGGAATTCACCCCTCCACTTT
TRBJ1-1 | NA | TRBV3-1/TRBV3-2 | NA | CASSHSSTAMNTEAFF | TGTGCCAGCAGCCATTCCTCGACAGCTATGAACACTGAAGCTTTCTTT
TRBJ2-5 | NA | TRBV6-2/TRBV6-3 | TRBD2 | CASSGTRGETQYF | TGTGCCAGCAGCGGGACTAGAGGGGAGACCCAGTACTTC
TRBJ1-1 | NA | TRBV9 | NA | CASSTGLDTEAFF | TGTGCCAGCAGCACAGGGCTAGACACTGAAGCTTTCTTT
TRBJ1-4 | few | TRBV5-4 | NA | CASSPKGGPDEKLFF | TGTGCCAGCAGCCCAAAGGGGGGGCCAGATGAAAAACTGTTTTTT
TRBJ2-1 | NA | TRBV24-1 | TRBD2 | CATSDTSDEYNEQFF | TGTGCCACCAGTGATACTAGCGACGAATACAATGAGCAGTTCTTC
TRBJ2-3 | NA | TRBV19 | TRBD2 | CATAPLAGDLGTQYF | TGTGCCACCGCGCCGCTAGCGGGAGACCTTGGTACGCAGTATTTT
TRBJ2-5 | NA | TRBV6-5 | TRBD2 | CASIPSGRRETQYF | TGTGCCAGCATCCCTAGCGGGAGGCGGGAGACCCAGTACTTC
TRBJ2-5 | NA | TRBV7-8 | NA | CASSPTIGGRTQYF | TGTGCCAGCAGCCCGACGATAGGAGGTCGGACCCAGTACTTC
TRBJ2-7 | many | TRBV7-8 | TRBD1 | CASSPGTAAYEQYF | TGTGCCAGCAGTCCCGGGACAGCGGCCTACGAGCAGTACTTC
TRBJ2-7 | NA | TRBV3-1/TRBV3-2 | TRBD1 | CASSQGTGGFPYEQYF | TGTGCCAGCAGCCAAGGGACAGGGGGCTTCCCCTACGAGCAGTACTTC
TRBJ2-2 | once | TRBV5-1 | NA | CASSAQGSGELFF | TGCGCCAGCAGCGCACAGGGTTCCGGGGAGCTGTTTTTT
TRBJ1-1 | NA | TRBV7-9 | TRBD1 | CASSGQVNTEAFF | TGTGCCAGCAGCGGACAGGTGAACACTGAAGCTTTCTTT
TRBJ2-1 | few | TRBV12-2 | NA | CASRQQRGSSYNEQFF | TGTGCAAGTCGCCAGCAGCGGGGTTCGTCCTACAATGAGCAGTTCTTC
TRBJ1-5 | NA | TRBV24-1 | TRBD1 | CATSDRQGTQPQHF | TGTGCCACCAGTGACCGACAGGGAACCCAGCCCCAGCATTTT
TRBJ2-5 | NA | TRBV12-3/TRBV12-4 | NA | CASSFNRRETQYF | TGTGCCAGCAGTTTTAACAGGCGAGAGACCCAGTACTTC
TRBJ2-1 | few | TRBV7-8 | TRBD1 | CASSLFDRGGYNEQFF | TGTGCCAGCAGCTTATTCGACAGGGGCGGGTACAATGAGCAGTTCTTC
TRBJ2-1 | NA | TRBV19 | NA | CASSSSQGGNEQFF | TGTGCCAGTAGTTCCTCACAGGGGGGGAATGAGCAGTTCTTC
TRBJ2-1 | NA | TRBV28 | NA | CASSAGLPRNNEQFF | TGTGCCAGCAGCGCAGGACTACCTCGAAACAATGAGCAGTTCTTC
TRBJ1-1 | few | TRBV5-1 | NA | CASSFRGETEAFF | TGCGCCAGCAGCTTCAGGGGCGAGACTGAAGCTTTCTTT
TRBJ1-6 | NA | TRBV9 | TRBD1 | CASSDRDRNSPLHF | TGTGCCAGCAGTGACCGGGACAGAAATTCACCCCTCCACTTT
TRBJ2-1 | NA | TRBV30 | TRBD2 | CAWRRLAGEQFF | TGTGCCTGGAGGAGACTAGCGGGAGAGCAGTTCTTC
TRBJ2-7 | many | TRBV6-5 | NA | CASSYATGSYEQYF | TGTGCCAGCAGTTACGCGACAGGCTCCTACGAGCAGTACTTC
TRBJ1-2 | NA | TRBV30 | TRBD1 | CAWSVGQGAGYGYTF | TGTGCCTGGAGTGTCGGGCAGGGGGCGGGGTATGGCTACACCTTC
TRBJ1-2 | NA | TRBV20-1 | NA | CSARSQNHLIF | TGCAGTGCTAGGTCCCAGAATCATTTGATATTC
TRBJ2-1 | NA | TRBV5-4 | TRBD2 | CASSVLAGGPGSYNEQFF | TGTGCCAGCAGCGTACTAGCGGGGGGGCCGGGCTCCTACAATGAGCAGTTCTTC
TRBJ2-1 | NA | TRBV19 | TRBD1 | CASSSGTGISEQFF | TGTGCCAGTAGTTCCGGGACAGGGATTAGTGAGCAGTTCTTC
TRBJ2-5 | NA | TRBV6-6 | TRBD2 | CASSSRGRPETQYF | TGTGCCAGCAGTTCCCGCGGGAGACCCGAGACCCAGTACTTC
TRBJ1-3 | NA | TRBV5-7 | NA | CASSHVQGAEGDTIYF | TGTGCCAGCAGCCATGTTCAAGGGGCCGAAGGGGACACCATATATTTT